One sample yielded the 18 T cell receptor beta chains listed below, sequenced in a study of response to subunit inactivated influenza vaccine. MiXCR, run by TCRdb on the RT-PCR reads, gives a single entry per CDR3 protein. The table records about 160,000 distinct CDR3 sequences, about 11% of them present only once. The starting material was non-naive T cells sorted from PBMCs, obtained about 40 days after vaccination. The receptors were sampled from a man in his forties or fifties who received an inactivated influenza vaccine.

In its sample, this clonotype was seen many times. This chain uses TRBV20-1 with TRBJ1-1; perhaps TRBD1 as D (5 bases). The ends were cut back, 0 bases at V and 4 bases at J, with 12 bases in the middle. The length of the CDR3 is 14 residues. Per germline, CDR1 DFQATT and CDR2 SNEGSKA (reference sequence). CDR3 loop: CSARDARGRTEAFF. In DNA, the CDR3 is TGCAGTGCTAGAGACGCAAGGGGACGCACTGAAGCTTTCTTT.

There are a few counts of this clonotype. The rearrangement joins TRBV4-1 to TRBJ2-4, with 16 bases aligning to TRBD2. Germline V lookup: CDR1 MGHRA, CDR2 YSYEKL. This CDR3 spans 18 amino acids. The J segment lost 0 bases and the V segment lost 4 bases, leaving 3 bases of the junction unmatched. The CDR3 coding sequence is TGCGCCAGCAGCCGGGGACTAGCGGGGGGGCTAGCCAAAAACATTCAGTACTTC. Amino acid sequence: CASSRGLAGGLAKNIQYF.

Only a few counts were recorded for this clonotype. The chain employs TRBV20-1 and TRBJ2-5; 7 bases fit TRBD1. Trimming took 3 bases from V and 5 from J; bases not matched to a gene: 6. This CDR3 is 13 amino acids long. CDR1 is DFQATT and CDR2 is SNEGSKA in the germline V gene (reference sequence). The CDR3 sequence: CSARDRFGETQYF. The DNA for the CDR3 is TGCAGTGCTAGGGACAGGTTCGGGGAGACCCAGTACTTC.

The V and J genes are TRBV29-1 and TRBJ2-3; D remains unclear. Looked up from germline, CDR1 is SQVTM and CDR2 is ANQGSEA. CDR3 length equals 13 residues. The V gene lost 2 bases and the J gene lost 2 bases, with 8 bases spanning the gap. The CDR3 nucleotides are TGCAGCGTTGAACTTCCCTACACAGATACGCAGTATTTT. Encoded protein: CSVELPYTDTQYF.

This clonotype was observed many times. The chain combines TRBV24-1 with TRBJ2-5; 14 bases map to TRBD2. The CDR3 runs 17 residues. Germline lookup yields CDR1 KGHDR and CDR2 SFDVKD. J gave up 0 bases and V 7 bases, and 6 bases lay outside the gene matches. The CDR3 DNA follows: TGTGCCACCAGGGGACTAGCGGGAGAAGGCGACCAAGAGACCCAGTACTTC. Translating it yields CATRGLAGEGDQETQYF.

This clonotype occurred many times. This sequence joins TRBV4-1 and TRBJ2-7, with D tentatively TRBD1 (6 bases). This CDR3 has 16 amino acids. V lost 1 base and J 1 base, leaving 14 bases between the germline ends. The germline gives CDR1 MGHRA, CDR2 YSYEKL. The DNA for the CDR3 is TGCGCCAGCAGCCAAGTCTCGGCAGGGGCTTCCTACGAGCAGTACTTC. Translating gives CASSQVSAGASYEQYF.

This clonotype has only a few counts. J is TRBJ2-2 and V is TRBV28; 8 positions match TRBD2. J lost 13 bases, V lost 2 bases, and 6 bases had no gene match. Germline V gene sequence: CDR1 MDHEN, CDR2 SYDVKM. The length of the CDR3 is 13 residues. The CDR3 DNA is TGTGCCAGCAGTTTAAAGTCTGCGGGAGGGCTGTTTTTT. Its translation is CASSLKSAGGLFF.

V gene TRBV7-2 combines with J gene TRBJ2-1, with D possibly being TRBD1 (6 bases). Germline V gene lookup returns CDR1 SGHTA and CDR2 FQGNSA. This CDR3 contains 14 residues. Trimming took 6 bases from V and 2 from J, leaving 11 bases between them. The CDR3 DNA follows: TGTGCCAGCAGAAACCGGGACACCTACAATGAGCAGTTCTTC. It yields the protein CASRNRDTYNEQFF.

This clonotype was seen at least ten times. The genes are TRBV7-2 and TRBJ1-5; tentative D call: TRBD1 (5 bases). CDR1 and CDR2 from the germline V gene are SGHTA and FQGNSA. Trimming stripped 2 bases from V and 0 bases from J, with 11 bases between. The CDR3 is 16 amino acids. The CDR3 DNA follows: TGTGCCAGCAGCTTACAGGGACCTTATAGCAATCAGCCCCAGCATTTT. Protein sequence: CASSLQGPYSNQPQHF.

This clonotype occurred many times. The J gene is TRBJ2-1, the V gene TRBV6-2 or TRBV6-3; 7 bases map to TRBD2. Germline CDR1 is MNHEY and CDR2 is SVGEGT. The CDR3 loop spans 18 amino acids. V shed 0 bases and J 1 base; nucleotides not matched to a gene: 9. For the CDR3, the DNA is TGTGCCAGCAGTTACTCTCCTAAAGCGGGGCGATCCTACAATGAGCAGTTCTTC. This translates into CASSYSPKAGRSYNEQFF.

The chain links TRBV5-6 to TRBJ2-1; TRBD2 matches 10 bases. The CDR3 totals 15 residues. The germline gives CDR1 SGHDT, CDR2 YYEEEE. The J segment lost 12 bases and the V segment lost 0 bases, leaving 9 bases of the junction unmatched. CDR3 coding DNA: TGTGCCAGCAGCTTGGGACTAGCGGGCCAGCACGGGCAGTTCTTC. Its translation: CASSLGLAGQHGQFF.

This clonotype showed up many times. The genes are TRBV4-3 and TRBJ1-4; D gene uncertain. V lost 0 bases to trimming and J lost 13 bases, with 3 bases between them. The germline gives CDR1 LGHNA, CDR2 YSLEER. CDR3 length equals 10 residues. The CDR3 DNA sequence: TGCGCCAGCAGCCAAGAATTACTGTTTTTT. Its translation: CASSQELLFF.

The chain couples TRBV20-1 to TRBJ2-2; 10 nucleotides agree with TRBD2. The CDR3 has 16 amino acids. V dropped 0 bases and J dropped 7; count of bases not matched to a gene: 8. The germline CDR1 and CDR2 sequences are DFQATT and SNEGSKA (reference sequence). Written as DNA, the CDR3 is TGCAGTGCTAGAGACAGAGCGGGGGGGCGTAACGGGGAGCTGTTTTTT. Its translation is CSARDRAGGRNGELFF.

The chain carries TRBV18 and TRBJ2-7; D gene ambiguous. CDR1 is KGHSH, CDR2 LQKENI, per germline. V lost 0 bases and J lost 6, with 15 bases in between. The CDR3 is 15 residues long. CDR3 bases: TGTGCCAGCTCACCACCGGCTAATATGGACCTCGAGCAGTACTTC. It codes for CASSPPANMDLEQYF.

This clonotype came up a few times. CDR3 protein: CATSRDPGITEAFF. In nucleotides, the CDR3 is TGTGCCACCAGCAGAGATCCTGGGATCACTGAAGCTTTCTTT. The chain combines TRBV15 with TRBJ1-1; D uncertain. Germline V gene lookup returns CDR1 LNHNV and CDR2 YYDKDF (reference sequence). The CDR3 is 14 residues long. The V end lost 0 bases, the J end lost 4 bases, and 9 bases lay between the germline ends.

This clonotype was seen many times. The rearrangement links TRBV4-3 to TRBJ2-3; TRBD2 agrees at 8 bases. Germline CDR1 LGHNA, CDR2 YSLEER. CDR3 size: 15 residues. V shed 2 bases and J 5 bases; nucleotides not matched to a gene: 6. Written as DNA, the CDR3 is TGCGCCAGCAGCCAACATAGCGGGGTAAAAGATACGCAGTATTTT. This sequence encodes CASSQHSGVKDTQYF.

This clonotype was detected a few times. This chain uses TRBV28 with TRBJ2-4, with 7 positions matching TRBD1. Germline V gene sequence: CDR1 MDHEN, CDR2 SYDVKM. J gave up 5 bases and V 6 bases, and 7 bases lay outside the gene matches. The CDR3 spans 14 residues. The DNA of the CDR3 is TGTGCCAGCAGGGGACAGCGCCTAGAAAACATTCAGTACTTC. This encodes CASRGQRLENIQYF. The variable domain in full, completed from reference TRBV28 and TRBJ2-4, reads DVKVTQSSRYLVKRTGEKVFLECVQDMDHENMFWYRQDPGLGLRLIYFSYDVKMKEKGDIPEGYSVSREKKERFSLILESASTNQTSMYLCASRGQRLENIQYFGAGTRLSVL.

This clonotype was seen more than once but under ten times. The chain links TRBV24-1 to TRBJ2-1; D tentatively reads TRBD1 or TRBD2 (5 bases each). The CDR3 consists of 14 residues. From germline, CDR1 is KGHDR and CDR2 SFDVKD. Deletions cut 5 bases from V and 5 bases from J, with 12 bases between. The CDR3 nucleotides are TGTGCCACCAGTGGTACGGGACGAAACAATGAGCAGTTCTTC. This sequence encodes CATSGTGRNNEQFF.